The 9 T cell receptor beta chains below were found in one sample sequenced in a study of CD8+CD57+ T cells in acquired aplastic anemia. TCR beta VDJ and CDR3 were profiled, and genomic DNA was the template. Using its own MiXCR run on the reads, TCRdb lists one record per CDR3 protein. The sample consists of 42,000 or so distinct CDR3 sequences, about 65% of them appearing once. Source material: sorted CD4+, CD8+, or CD8+CD57+ T cells (not recorded which) from PBMCs. The receptors derive from a human donor in good health, serving as a control.

The CDR3 loop reads CASSYLMNTEAFF. The CDR3 DNA follows: TGTGCCAGCAGCTACCTTATGAACACTGAAGCTTTCTTT. The rearrangement uses TRBV7-9 and TRBJ1-1; D remains ambiguous. Trimming took off 4 bases at V and 0 bases at J, with 6 bases between the two ends. Germline CDR1 reads SEHNR; CDR2 reads FQNEAQ (reference sequence). The CDR3 sequence is 13 residues long.

V is TRBV5-1 and J is TRBJ1-4; no definite D call. This CDR3 spans 15 amino acids. Deletions cut 4 bases from V and 0 bases from J, with 10 bases between. Germline CDR1 SGHRS, CDR2 YFSETQ. This chain's CDR3 is CASSVDAATNEKLFF. The CDR3 DNA reads as TGCGCCAGCAGCGTCGACGCCGCAACTAATGAAAAACTGTTTTTT.

At least ten counts were recorded for this clonotype. V usage is TRBV4-3 and J usage is TRBJ1-1, with D possibly being TRBD1 (6 bases). The V gene lost 1 base and the J gene lost 3 bases, with 6 bases spanning the gap. Germline assignment: CDR1 LGHNA and CDR2 YSLEER. The CDR3 is 13 amino acids. The CDR3 region is CASSQGTDTEAFF. The DNA for the CDR3 is TGCGCCAGCAGCCAAGGGACAGACACTGAAGCTTTCTTT.

Points on this clonotype: At one end the junction does not follow the germline gene, possibly because of a read error. The gene calls are TRBV4-2 and TRBJ1-2; no definite D call. The length of the CDR3 is 16 residues. The germline gives CDR1 LGHNA, CDR2 YNFKEQ. The DNA for the CDR3 is TGTGCCAGCAGCCAAGGTATAGGGAGTGTGGGCTATGGCTGCACCTTC. Its protein product is CASSQGIGSVGYGCTF.

CDR3 loop: CAISAGNYGYTF. The CDR3 nucleotides are TGTGCCATCAGTGCTGGGAACTATGGCTACACCTTC. The rearrangement joins TRBV10-3 to TRBJ1-2; unclear D gene. The CDR3 length is 12 residues. Germline V CDR1 and CDR2: ENHRY, SYGVKD. The germline V and J ends were trimmed by 4 bases and 2 bases, with 5 bases remaining between them.

The chain joins TRBV24-1 to TRBJ2-5, with a possible D match to TRBD1 (6 bases). This CDR3 is built from 14 residues. CDR1 is KGHDR, CDR2 SFDVKD, per germline. Deletions cut 0 bases from V and 3 bases from J, with 7 bases between. Written as DNA, the CDR3 is TGTGCCACCAGTGATTTGTCAGGGGAAGAGACCCAGTACTTC. It is translated as CATSDLSGEETQYF.

As to this clonotype: A read error may account for a junction end that differs from germline. The chain has TRBV10-2 and TRBJ1-6, with 10 bases matching TRBD1. The CDR3 is 16 amino acids. The germline CDR1 and CDR2 sequences are WSHSY and SAAADI. The CDR3 spells CASSESLTGGNPPPHF. In DNA, the CDR3 is TGCGCCAGCAGTGAGTCCTTGACAGGGGGCAATCCACCCCCCCATTTT.

This clonotype was seen ten or more times. V is TRBV6-2 or TRBV6-3 and J is TRBJ2-5; 12 nucleotides align to TRBD2. In germline, CDR1 is MNHEY, CDR2 SVGEGT. The V segment lost 2 bases and the J segment 0 bases; nucleotides outside the gene matches: 16. The CDR3 is 21 residues long. This CDR3 is CASSYPTPGRRTSGDQETQYF. Written as DNA, the CDR3 is TGTGCCAGCAGTTACCCGACCCCGGGACGGAGGACTAGCGGGGACCAAGAGACCCAGTACTTC.

Regarding this clonotype: At one boundary the junction diverges from the germline segment, which might be a read error. V usage is TRBV10-3 and J usage is TRBJ2-2; D uncertain. The germline gives CDR1 ENHRY, CDR2 SYGVKD. The CDR3 sequence is 14 residues long. CDR3 in DNA: TGTGCCAGCAGTGACGGGCAGGACACCGGGGAGCTGTTTTTT. It encodes CASSDGQDTGELFF.